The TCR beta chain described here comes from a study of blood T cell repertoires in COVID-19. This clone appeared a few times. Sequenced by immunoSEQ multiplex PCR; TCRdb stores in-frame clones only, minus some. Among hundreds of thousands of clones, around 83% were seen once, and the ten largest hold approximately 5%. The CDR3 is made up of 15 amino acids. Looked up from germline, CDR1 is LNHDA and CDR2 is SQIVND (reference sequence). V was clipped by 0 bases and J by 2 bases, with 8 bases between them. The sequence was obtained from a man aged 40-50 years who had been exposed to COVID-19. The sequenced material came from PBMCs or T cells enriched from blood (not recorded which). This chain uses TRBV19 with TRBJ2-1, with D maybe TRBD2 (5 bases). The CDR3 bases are TGTGCCAGTAGTATAGATAGCGTCCCCTACAATGAGCAGTTCTTC. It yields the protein CASSIDSVPYNEQFF.